The 32 T cell receptor beta chains presented below share a single source sample, sequenced in a study of blood T cell repertoires in COVID-19. Sequenced by immunoSEQ multiplex PCR; TCRdb stores in-frame clones only, minus some. The sample carries tens of thousands of clones, 85% to 90% recorded once. The source material was peripheral blood. Receptors were obtained from a human donor in a cohort sampled during active COVID-19.

The CDR3 is CASSIRGGLGKETQYF. DNA of the CDR3: TGTGCCAGTAGTATTAGGGGGGGACTGGGAAAAGAGACCCAGTACTTC. V and J are TRBV19 and TRBJ2-5, with a tentative D call TRBD2 (7 bases). The CDR3 extends over 16 amino acids. The germline gives CDR1 LNHDA, CDR2 SQIVND (reference sequence). Deletions cut 3 bases from V and 3 bases from J, with 17 bases between.

The V and J genes are TRBV5-3 and TRBJ1-5, with D maybe TRBD1 (5 bases). TRBV5-3 is classed as an ORF, of uncertain function. This CDR3 has 16 residues. V lost 0 bases to trimming and J lost 7 bases, with 17 bases between them. The CDR3 region is CARSLAGVGGKQPQHF. For the CDR3, the DNA is TGTGCCAGAAGCTTGGCCGGAGTCGGGGGAAAACAGCCCCAGCATTTT.

The chain joins TRBV10-2 to TRBJ2-5, with a possible D match to TRBD2 (6 bases). Trimming cost V 4 bases and J 4 bases, with 16 bases left between them. Germline V gene sequence: CDR1 WSHSY, CDR2 SAAADI. The CDR3 is 15 residues long. CDR3 sequence reads: CASSARRGRLETQYF. In DNA, the CDR3 is TGCGCCAGCAGTGCAAGGCGGGGTAGGTTAGAGACCCAGTACTTC.

The V call is TRBV5-1, the J call TRBJ2-1; 12 nucleotides match TRBD2. Unmatched junction bases numbered 3, after V lost 0 bases and J lost 5 bases. Germline V lookup: CDR1 SGHRS, CDR2 YFSETQ. This CDR3 comprises 16 residues. CDR3 amino acids: CASSLGWTSGNNEQFF. In DNA form, the CDR3 reads TGCGCCAGCAGCTTGGGGTGGACTAGCGGGAACAATGAGCAGTTCTTC.

V usage is TRBV7-8 and J usage is TRBJ2-7; 10 bases fit TRBD1. The V segment lost 4 bases and the J segment 2 bases; nucleotides outside the gene matches: 8. The CDR3 sequence is 16 residues long. Germline CDR1 is SGHVS and CDR2 is FQNEAQ. The CDR3 region is CASSSWGQGTTYEQYF. The CDR3 bases are TGTGCCAGCAGCTCTTGGGGACAGGGGACGACCTACGAGCAGTACTTC. The variable domain in full, completed from reference TRBV7-8 and TRBJ2-7, reads GAGVSQSPRYKVAKRGQDVALRCDPISGHVSLFWYQQALGQGPEFLTYFQNEAQLDKSGLPSDRFFAERPEGSVSTLKIQRTQQEDSAVYLCASSSWGQGTTYEQYFGPGTRLTVT.

V and J are TRBV7-9 and TRBJ1-1; maybe TRBD1 (6 bases). The CDR3 has 14 residues. V was shortened by 4 bases and J by 1 base, with 10 bases between the two germline ends. Germline-derived CDR1 and CDR2 are SEHNR and FQNEAQ (reference sequence). The CDR3 DNA sequence: TGTGCCAGCAGCTCCCAGGGGACGAACACTGAAGCTTTCTTT. Its protein product is CASSSQGTNTEAFF.

J is TRBJ2-5 and V is TRBV5-6; D unresolved. Germline V gene sequence: CDR1 SGHDT, CDR2 YYEEEE. This CDR3 is 12 amino acids long. Trimming removed 4 bases from V and 3 bases from J, with 7 bases in between. In nucleotides, the CDR3 is TGTGCCAGCAGCCTTACGGAAGAGACCCAGTACTTC. As protein: CASSLTEETQYF. The full variable domain, its missing parts supplied by reference TRBV5-6 and TRBJ2-5, is DAGVTQSPTHLIKTRGQQVTLRCSPKSGHDTVSWYQQALGQGPQFIFQYYEEEERQRGNFPDRFSGHQFPNYSSELNVNALLLGDSALYLCASSLTEETQYFGPGTRLLVL.

This clone was found once. This sequence joins TRBV7-2 and TRBJ2-2; tentatively, D is TRBD2 (5 bases). CDR3 length equals 15 residues. Germline CDR1 SGHTA, CDR2 FQGNSA. V was cut by 0 bases and J by 4 bases, with 9 bases left in between. In DNA, the CDR3 is TGTGCCAGCAGCTTAGCCCTAGCTTCCACCGGGGAGCTGTTTTTT. The encoded protein is CASSLALASTGELFF. The full variable domain, rest sourced from reference TRBV7-2 and TRBJ2-2, is GAGVSQSPSNKVTEKGKDVELRCDPISGHTALYWYRQSLGQGLEFLIYFQGNSAPDKSGLPSDRFSAERTGGSVSTLTIQRTQQEDSAVYLCASSLALASTGELFFGEGSRLTVL.

V gene TRBV19 combines with J gene TRBJ1-1; 8 bases line up with TRBD1. The germline V gene encodes CDR1 LNHDA and CDR2 SQIVND (reference sequence). CDR3 length: 13 residues. Losses at the gene ends were 6 bases for V and 7 bases for J; bases not matched to a gene: 7. The DNA for the CDR3 is TGTGCCAGTAGGGACAGGGTTTCGGGTGAAGCTTTCTTT. It codes for CASRDRVSGEAFF.

This chain joins TRBV19 and TRBJ1-2, with no clear D. The germline V gene encodes CDR1 LNHDA and CDR2 SQIVND (reference sequence). This CDR3 region has 14 residues. V was shortened by 3 bases and J by 3 bases, with 11 bases between the two germline ends. In nucleotides, the CDR3 is TGTGCCAGTAGTATGGGGAGGACCCACTATGGCTACACCTTC. Its translation is CASSMGRTHYGYTF.

This chain links TRBV6-5 with TRBJ1-1; possibly TRBD1 for D (5 bases). The ends were cut back, 2 bases at V and 5 bases at J, with 15 bases in the middle. This CDR3 has 15 amino acids. Germline values: CDR1 MNHEY, CDR2 SVGAGI. The CDR3 region is CASSYSDGRGTEAFF. CDR3 bases: TGTGCCAGCAGTTACAGTGACGGTAGGGGAACTGAAGCTTTCTTT.

This clone has only a few counts. The chain carries TRBV2 and TRBJ2-2; D remains ambiguous. In germline, CDR1 is SNHLY, CDR2 FYNNEI. Deletions cut 4 bases from V and 5 bases from J, with 8 bases between. The CDR3 sequence is 13 residues long. In DNA form, the CDR3 reads TGTGCCAGCAGTGCGCGGAAGACCGGGGAGCTGTTTTTT. As protein: CASSARKTGELFF.

The chain has TRBV6-5 and TRBJ2-7, with a weak D call TRBD2 (6 bases). The length of the CDR3 is 13 residues. V lost 5 bases and J lost 2, with 10 bases in between. Germline assignment: CDR1 MNHEY and CDR2 SVGAGI. CDR3 bases: TGTGCCAGCAGTCGGGACTTACCCTACGAGCAGTACTTC. Its translation is CASSRDLPYEQYF.

This clone was seen once. The chain couples TRBV9 to TRBJ1-2; tentatively, D is TRBD1 (5 bases). Trimming left V 0 bases short and J 6 bases short, with 9 bases between. CDR1 SGDLS and CDR2 YYNGEE come from the germline V gene. The CDR3 runs to 13 residues. CDR3 coding DNA: TGTGCCAGCAGCGTAGTGGTAGGGGATGGCTACACCTTC. Translation gives CASSVVVGDGYTF.

The chain joins TRBV19 to TRBJ1-1, with 7 bases matching TRBD1. V lost 6 bases and J lost 5; bases outside the gene matches: 15. Germline V CDR1 and CDR2: LNHDA, SQIVND (reference sequence). CDR3 length equals 16 residues. For the CDR3, the DNA is TGTGCCAGTAGAACAGGGGATTGGGGTTTTCGTACTGAAGCTTTCTTT. Translated: CASRTGDWGFRTEAFF.

The chain combines TRBV6-2 or TRBV6-3 with TRBJ1-6; 9 bases line up with TRBD1. From germline, CDR1 is MNHEY and CDR2 SVGEGT. The CDR3 runs to 15 residues. The V segment lost 5 bases and the J segment 6 bases; nucleotides outside the gene matches: 5. CDR3 in DNA: TGTGCCAGCAGTGGACAGGGGAATACTAATTCACCCCTCCACTTT. Translation: CASSGQGNTNSPLHF.

The V call is TRBV7-3, the J call TRBJ1-2, with D possibly matching TRBD1 (6 bases). CDR1 and CDR2 from the germline V gene are SGHTA and FQGTGA. There are 13 residues in the CDR3. Between the trimmed V and J ends, which lost 7 bases and 4 bases, there was a span of 13 bases. The CDR3 region is CASTPGGPYGYTF. CDR3 nucleotide sequence: TGTGCCAGCACCCCTGGGGGCCCCTATGGCTACACCTTC.

The CDR3 is CASSQDPGGNTEAFF. The CDR3 nucleotides are TGCGCCAGCAGCCAAGATCCAGGGGGTAACACTGAAGCTTTCTTT. The chain uses TRBV4-3 and TRBJ1-1; 7 nucleotides line up with TRBD1. The CDR3 totals 15 residues. CDR1 is LGHNA, CDR2 YSLEER, per germline. Trimming removed 0 bases from V and 2 bases from J; junction bases left unmatched: 3.

The gene calls are TRBV7-9 and TRBJ1-4; no definite D call. The CDR3 length is 14 residues. V dropped 7 bases and J dropped 0 bases, with 9 bases sitting between them. Looked up from germline, CDR1 is SEHNR and CDR2 is FQNEAQ (reference sequence). The CDR3, as DNA: TGTGCCAGCACCGGGCCACCAACTAATGAAAAACTGTTTTTT. Encoded protein: CASTGPPTNEKLFF.

J is TRBJ2-1 and V is TRBV7-3; 8 bases map to TRBD2. Unmatched junction bases numbered 8, after V lost 4 bases and J lost 12 bases. CDR3 length equals 13 residues. The V gene's germline CDR1 is SGHTA and CDR2 FQGTGA. Here the CDR3 reads CASSSWESGGQFF. The CDR3 DNA reads TGTGCCAGCAGCTCCTGGGAAAGCGGGGGGCAGTTCTTC. The variable domain in full, with the rest retrieved from reference TRBV7-3 and TRBJ2-1, is GAGVSQTPSNKVTEKGKYVELRCDPISGHTALYWYRQSLGQGPEFLIYFQGTGAADDSGLPNDRFFAVRPEGSVSTLKIQRTERGDSAVYLCASSSWESGGQFFGPGTRLTVL.

V is TRBV6-6 and J is TRBJ2-3; possibly TRBD2 for D (5 bases). Trimming cost V 5 bases and J 6 bases, with 21 bases left between them. Germline CDR1 MNHNY, CDR2 SVGAGI (reference sequence). CDR3 length equals 16 residues. CDR3 amino acids: CASSGSGLPSMDTQYF. CDR3 bases: TGTGCCAGCAGTGGGTCCGGACTTCCCTCCATGGATACGCAGTATTTT.

V and J are TRBV7-3 and TRBJ2-2; 12 positions match TRBD2. CDR1 is SGHTA, CDR2 FQGTGA, per germline. J was trimmed by 4 bases and V by 5 bases; bases with no gene match: 5. This CDR3 is 16 amino acids long. This chain's CDR3 is CASSPLAGGSTGELFF. The DNA of the CDR3 is TGTGCCAGCAGCCCCCTAGCGGGGGGGAGCACCGGGGAGCTGTTTTTT.

The V gene is TRBV30, the J gene TRBJ2-2; D may be TRBD1 (6 bases). Germline assignment: CDR1 GTSNPN and CDR2 SVGIG (reference sequence). The CDR3 consists of 14 residues. V lost 1 base and J lost 6, with 12 bases in between. The CDR3 spells CAWSAFGGAGELFF. In DNA, the CDR3 is TGTGCCTGGAGTGCCTTTGGGGGCGCCGGGGAGCTGTTTTTT.

The V and J genes are TRBV30 and TRBJ1-2, with 7 bases fitting TRBD1. CDR3 length: 12 residues. V gave up 8 bases and J gave up 4 bases; unmatched junction bases: 7. Per germline, CDR1 GTSNPN and CDR2 SVGIG (reference sequence). Here the CDR3 reads CAGSTGPYGYTF. The CDR3 DNA reads as TGTGCCGGCTCGACAGGGCCCTATGGCTACACCTTC. The full variable domain, rest sourced from reference TRBV30 and TRBJ1-2, is SQTIHQWPATLVQPVGSPLSLECTVEGTSNPNLYWYRQAAGRGLQLLFYSVGIGQISSEVPQNLSASRPQDRQFILSSKKLLLSDSGFYLCAGSTGPYGYTFGSGTRLTVV.

The gene calls are TRBV5-4 and TRBJ1-1, with 8 positions matching TRBD1. This CDR3 comprises 16 residues. The ends lost 4 bases at V and 4 bases at J; junction bases unmatched: 12. Germline values: CDR1 SGHNT, CDR2 YYREEE (reference sequence). CDR3: CASSPGGRTGSTEAFF. CDR3 sequence (DNA): TGTGCCAGCAGCCCAGGGGGAAGGACAGGGAGCACTGAAGCTTTCTTT.

CDR3 sequence reads: CASSQGGGQGTEAFF. The CDR3 DNA is TGCGCCAGCAGCCAAGGGGGAGGGCAAGGCACTGAAGCTTTCTTT. The chain couples TRBV4-3 to TRBJ1-1, with D unresolved. Germline V gene lookup returns CDR1 LGHNA and CDR2 YSLEER. CDR3 size: 15 residues. Trimming left V 1 base short and J 4 bases short, with 13 bases between.

The gene calls are TRBV11-3 and TRBJ2-6; 7 bases are shared with TRBD1. J lost 0 bases, V lost 4 bases, and 9 bases had no gene match. The germline V gene has CDR1 SGHNT and CDR2 YENEEA. The CDR3 is 18 amino acids. The DNA of the CDR3 is TGTGCCAGCAGCTCCCTGGACAGGACTGGCTCTGGGGCCAACGTCCTGACTTTC. Encoded protein: CASSSLDRTGSGANVLTF. Combining the CDR3 with reference TRBV11-3 and TRBJ2-6 gives the whole variable domain EAGVVQSPRYKIIEKKQPVAFWCNPISGHNTLYWYLQNLGQGPELLIRYENEEAVDDSQLPKDRFSAERLKGVDSTLKIQPAELGDSAVYLCASSSLDRTGSGANVLTFGAGSRLTVL.

The rearrangement uses TRBV4-1 and TRBJ1-2; TRBD1 agrees at 8 bases. CDR1 and CDR2 from the germline V gene are MGHRA and YSYEKL. The ends lost 1 base at V and 5 bases at J; junction bases unmatched: 12. This CDR3 spans 17 amino acids. The CDR3 protein is CASSQGGRGRSGYGYTF. The CDR3 region has the DNA TGCGCCAGCAGCCAAGGAGGCAGGGGGCGTTCGGGTTATGGCTACACCTTC.

The V call is TRBV5-8, the J call TRBJ2-2; D is possibly TRBD2 (6 bases). Trimming pared 5 bases from V and 3 bases from J, leaving 14 bases between. Germline V gives CDR1 SGHTS, CDR2 YDEGEE. The CDR3 is made up of 15 amino acids. CDR3 region: CASRAGLRDTGELFF. CDR3 bases: TGTGCCAGCAGGGCGGGACTCCGGGACACCGGGGAGCTGTTTTTT.

The chain recombines TRBV4-3 with TRBJ2-2; 12 bases match TRBD2. CDR3 length: 16 residues. Per the germline V gene, CDR1 is LGHNA and CDR2 is YSLEER. V was pared by 5 bases and J by 6 bases, with 7 bases of the junction left unmatched. CDR3 protein: CASSNHPSGGAGELFF. The DNA for the CDR3 is TGCGCCAGCAGCAACCACCCTAGCGGGGGGGCCGGGGAGCTGTTTTTT.

The V call is TRBV9, the J call TRBJ1-5, with D possibly TRBD1 on 5 matching bases. The CDR3 runs 15 residues. CDR1 is SGDLS, CDR2 YYNGEE, per germline. Trimming cost V 0 bases and J 6 bases, with 13 bases left between them. CDR3 nucleotides: TGTGCCAGCAGCGTAGGGGGGGGAGGGGCTCAGCCCCAGCATTTT. The encoded protein is CASSVGGGGAQPQHF.

This clone appeared a single time. J is TRBJ1-5 and V is TRBV19, with D hard to call. Trimming took 2 bases from V and 0 from J, leaving 11 bases between them. This CDR3 spans 16 amino acids. Germline lookup yields CDR1 LNHDA and CDR2 SQIVND (reference sequence). The CDR3 sequence: CASSIRTGYSNQPQHF. DNA of the CDR3: TGTGCCAGTAGTATAAGGACGGGGTATAGCAATCAGCCCCAGCATTTT.